This entry lists 5 T cell receptor beta chains sequenced from one sample in a study of blood T cell repertoires in COVID-19 (dated by TCRdb to 2019 to 2021). Libraries were built with the immunoSEQ multiplex PCR assay. In TCRdb, the immuneACCESS table is reduced to in-frame sequences with V and J assigned. These tables do not hold every clone; where another copy was compared, an unresolved V gene accounts for under half, and the others remain unexplained. This sample holds about 310,000 clones; approximately 89% were observed only once. Roughly a tenth of the sample is taken by the ten largest. Input material: PBMCs or T cells enriched from blood (not recorded which). These receptors all stem from a woman in her 30s who had recovered from COVID-19.

V is TRBV5-6 and J is TRBJ1-1, with no clear D. The CDR3 is made up of 11 amino acids. The ends were cut back, 2 bases at V and 8 bases at J, with 7 bases in the middle. Looked up from germline, CDR1 is SGHDT and CDR2 is YYEEEE. The CDR3 region is CASSLNSEAFF. Written as DNA, the CDR3 is TGTGCCAGCAGCTTAAACTCGGAAGCTTTCTTT.

A few counts support this clone. The gene calls are TRBV12-1 and TRBJ1-2. TRBV12-1 is a listed pseudogene. This CDR3 is 12 amino acids long. In DNA, the CDR3 is TGTGCCAGCAGCTTATCAAGAGATGGCTACACCTTC. It encodes CASSLSRDGYTF.

This chain connects TRBV7-9 to TRBJ2-1; D ambiguous. The CDR3 covers 11 residues. Trimming left V 2 bases short and J 11 bases short, with 7 bases between. Germline CDR1 is SEHNR and CDR2 is FQNEAQ (reference sequence). CDR3 nucleotide sequence: TGTGCCAGCAGCTTATGGGCCAAGCAGTTCTTC. It specifies CASSLWAKQFF.

The genes are TRBV6-1 and TRBJ2-5; a weak D match, TRBD2 (5 bases). The CDR3 loop spans 18 amino acids. With 0 bases removed from V and 5 bases from J, the gap between germline ends came to 22 bases. Germline CDR1 and CDR2: MNHNS and SASEGT. CDR3 region: CASSEAKWRLLVMETQYF. The DNA for the CDR3 is TGTGCCAGCAGTGAAGCGAAATGGAGGCTTCTAGTTATGGAGACCCAGTACTTC.

The chain uses TRBV28 and TRBJ2-1; TRBD2 matches 7 bases. The ends lost 8 bases at V and 9 bases at J; junction bases unmatched: 7. The length of the CDR3 is 12 residues. Germline CDR1 and CDR2: MDHEN and SYDVKM. DNA of the CDR3: TGTGCCAGCCGAGGACTAGGGAGTGAGCAGTTCTTC. Translation gives CASRGLGSEQFF.